The 27 T cell receptor beta chains below all came from one sample that was sequenced in a study of graft-versus-host responses after intestinal transplantation. This table comes from immunoSEQ multiplex PCR, and its TCRdb copy is limited to in-frame clones, with some not included. Here the sample spans about 57,000 clones, approximately 90% being singletons. This specimen was PBMCs, taken 26 days after transplant. These receptors were collected from a human patient who received an intestinal transplant, so some T cells may come from the graft donor.

This clone was detected only once. This chain joins TRBV5-4 and TRBJ2-1; TRBD2 matches 12 bases. After removal of 3 bases from V and 7 bases from J, the junction contained 14 bases not matched to a gene. The CDR3 totals 18 residues. CDR1 and CDR2 from the germline V gene are SGHNT and YYREEE (reference sequence). The CDR3 nucleotides read TGTGCCAGCAGCTCCTGGGGGACTAGCGGGTCCGTGCCAAATGAGCAGTTCTTC. Encoded protein: CASSSWGTSGSVPNEQFF.

The chain couples TRBV9 to TRBJ1-1; D possibly corresponds to TRBD1 (6 bases). The CDR3 covers 15 residues. Per germline, CDR1 SGDLS and CDR2 YYNGEE. Trimming took 4 bases from V and 0 from J, leaving 13 bases between them. CDR3 bases: TGTGCCAGCAGCCCGGAGGGGGGGATGAACACTGAAGCTTTCTTT. Its protein is CASSPEGGMNTEAFF.

The V call is TRBV5-6, the J call TRBJ1-5, with D possibly being TRBD1 (6 bases). This CDR3 comprises 16 residues. The germline gives CDR1 SGHDT, CDR2 YYEEEE. Between the trimmed V and J ends, which lost 3 bases and 2 bases, there was a span of 15 bases. CDR3 protein: CASSSLGAHGNQPQHF. The CDR3 region has the DNA TGTGCCAGCAGCTCGCTGGGGGCGCACGGCAATCAGCCCCAGCATTTT.

The rearrangement uses TRBV29-1 and TRBJ1-2; D unclear. Germline-derived CDR1 and CDR2 are SQVTM and ANQGSEA. V was shortened by 6 bases and J by 4 bases, with 18 bases between the two germline ends. The CDR3 totals 14 residues. The DNA for the CDR3 is TGCAGCGTAGCCCTCCAGGCAGATTTCTATGGCTACACCTTC. Translated, it gives CSVALQADFYGYTF.

CDR3 coding DNA: TGCGCCAGCCGGGGGTTACTAAGCTACGAGCAGTACTTC. It is translated as CASRGLLSYEQYF. The chain is built from TRBV10-2 and TRBJ2-7, with D perhaps matching TRBD2 (6 bases). Germline values: CDR1 WSHSY, CDR2 SAAADI. The CDR3 is 13 amino acids. Trimming cost V 8 bases and J 3 bases, with 14 bases left between them.

Written as DNA, the CDR3 is TGTGCCAGCTTAACGGGGGGGGATCAGCCCCAGCATTTT. Its protein is CASLTGGDQPQHF. The gene calls are TRBV6-4 and TRBJ1-5, with D maybe TRBD1 (5 bases). V gave up 8 bases and J gave up 5 bases, with 13 bases separating them. Germline-derived CDR1 and CDR2 are MRHNA and SNTAGT. This CDR3 region has 13 residues.

This clone was recorded once. This rearrangement joins TRBV5-1 to TRBJ2-7, with 10 bases identical to TRBD2. The germline V gene encodes CDR1 SGHRS and CDR2 YFSETQ. CDR3 length: 13 amino acids. Trimming at V came to 3 bases and at J to 4 bases, leaving 1 base not matched to a gene. For the CDR3, the DNA is TGCGCCAGCAGCTGGACTAGCGGTTACGAGCAGTACTTC. It specifies CASSWTSGYEQYF.

The chain joins TRBV6-5 to TRBJ2-1; TRBD2 matches 10 bases. Trimming at V came to 6 bases and at J to 3 bases, leaving 5 bases not matched to a gene. Per the germline V gene, CDR1 is MNHEY and CDR2 is SVGAGI. CDR3 length: 15 amino acids. This chain's CDR3 is CASSAGTSDYNEQFF. In DNA form, the CDR3 reads TGTGCCAGCAGCGCCGGGACTAGCGACTACAATGAGCAGTTCTTC.

The chain employs TRBV27 and TRBJ2-5, with 7 bases aligning to TRBD2. Germline V gives CDR1 MNHEY, CDR2 SMNVEV (reference sequence). J lost 5 bases, V lost 5 bases, and 2 bases had no gene match. The length of the CDR3 is 12 residues. CDR3 nucleotide sequence: TGTGCCAGCAGTCAGGGAGGGGAGACCCAGTACTTC. Protein sequence: CASSQGGETQYF.

The DNA of the CDR3 is TGCGCCAGCAGCTTGGGGACTGATTCCTACAATGAGCAGTTCTTC. Protein product: CASSLGTDSYNEQFF. This rearrangement joins TRBV5-1 to TRBJ2-1; D is perhaps TRBD2 (5 bases). This CDR3 region has 15 residues. V was cut by 0 bases and J by 1 base, with 8 bases left in between. Germline CDR1 and CDR2: SGHRS and YFSETQ.

The J gene is TRBJ1-5, the V gene TRBV15, with 8 bases lining up with TRBD1. Germline-derived CDR1 and CDR2 are LNHNV and YYDKDF (reference sequence). CDR3 length: 14 residues. The J segment lost 7 bases and the V segment lost 8 bases, leaving 10 bases of the junction unmatched. The CDR3 spells CATLDRAGEQPQHF. The CDR3, as DNA: TGTGCCACCTTGGACAGGGCAGGGGAACAGCCCCAGCATTTT.

The chain carries TRBV9 and TRBJ1-4, with D possibly matching TRBD1 (6 bases). CDR3 length: 15 amino acids. CDR1 is SGDLS, CDR2 YYNGEE, per germline. Between the trimmed V and J ends, which lost 0 bases and 4 bases, there was a span of 10 bases. CDR3 amino acids: CASSVGRDNNEKLFF. CDR3 coding DNA: TGTGCCAGCAGCGTAGGCCGGGACAATAATGAAAAACTGTTTTTT.

The genes are TRBV5-1 and TRBJ2-7, with D perhaps TRBD2 (6 bases). The CDR3 has 16 amino acids. Germline loops: CDR1 SGHRS, CDR2 YFSETQ. The V end lost 0 bases, the J end lost 0 bases, and 13 bases lay between the germline ends. Here the CDR3 reads CASSLEGTASSYEQYF. In DNA, the CDR3 is TGCGCCAGCAGCTTGGAAGGGACTGCCAGCTCCTACGAGCAGTACTTC.

J is TRBJ2-1 and V is TRBV7-8, with 7 positions matching TRBD1. V shed 1 base and J 5 bases; nucleotides not matched to a gene: 14. This CDR3 is 18 amino acids long. From germline, CDR1 is SGHVS and CDR2 FQNEAQ. CDR3 residues: CASSLGPAVRQGDNEQFF. CDR3 nucleotide sequence: TGTGCCAGCAGCTTAGGACCGGCAGTGAGACAGGGCGACAATGAGCAGTTCTTC.

The chain has TRBV7-9 and TRBJ1-3, with 7 bases aligning to TRBD1. V lost 4 bases and J lost 4; bases outside the gene matches: 4. This CDR3 contains 14 residues. Germline V gives CDR1 SEHNR, CDR2 FQNEAQ (reference sequence). The CDR3 nucleotides read TGTGCCAGCAGCTCGACAGGGTTCGGAAACACCATATATTTT. Protein sequence: CASSSTGFGNTIYF.

For this clone: At one boundary the junction diverges from the germline segment, which might be a read error. In nucleotides, the CDR3 is TGCGCCAGCAGCTTGGCAATGGGACAGGGGAACCACGAGCAGTGCTTC. Translation: CASSLAMGQGNHEQCF. The chain combines TRBV5-1 with TRBJ2-7; the match to TRBD1 covers 10 bases. This CDR3 contains 16 residues. The germline V gene has CDR1 SGHRS and CDR2 YFSETQ. The full variable domain, in which reference TRBV5-1 and TRBJ2-7 provide the parts outside the CDR3, is KAGVTQTPRYLIKTRGQQVTLSCSPISGHRSVSWYQQTPGQGLQFLFEYFSETQRNKGNFPGRFSGRQFSNSRSEMNVSTLELGDSALYLCASSLAMGQGNHEQCFGPGTRLTVT.

The chain has TRBV28 and TRBJ1-3, with no clear D. This CDR3 is built from 13 residues. With 5 bases removed from V and 4 bases from J, the gap between germline ends came to 9 bases. Germline V gene lookup returns CDR1 MDHEN and CDR2 SYDVKM. The CDR3 loop is CASSSGPGNTIYF. The CDR3 DNA is TGTGCCAGCAGTAGTGGCCCCGGAAACACCATATATTTT.

V is TRBV28 and J is TRBJ2-3; 7 nucleotides line up with TRBD2. The CDR3 is 15 residues long. V lost 7 bases to trimming and J lost 0 bases; unmatched junction nucleotides: 7. CDR1 and CDR2 (germline): MDHEN, SYDVKM. The CDR3 nucleotides read TGTGCCAGCACCCTGGGGGGGGGAAGCACAGATACGCAGTATTTT. Protein sequence: CASTLGGGSTDTQYF.

The V call is TRBV4-2, the J call TRBJ2-1; D possibly corresponds to TRBD2 (5 bases). Germline V gives CDR1 LGHNA, CDR2 YNFKEQ. The CDR3 sequence is 16 residues long. V was cut by 0 bases and J by 2 bases, with 11 bases left in between. In DNA form, the CDR3 reads TGTGCCAGCAGCCAAGAACCGGGAATCCCCTACAATGAGCAGTTCTTC. Translation gives CASSQEPGIPYNEQFF.

The rearrangement links TRBV5-1 to TRBJ2-7; 10 bases are shared with TRBD2. Germline V CDR1 and CDR2: SGHRS, YFSETQ. CDR3 length: 21 amino acids. V shed 3 bases, J shed 5 bases, and the junction held 26 bases outside the gene matches. CDR3 in amino acids: CASSWTWAGGQLAGDVNEQYF. The DNA of the CDR3 is TGCGCCAGCAGCTGGACTTGGGCAGGGGGACAGCTAGCGGGAGATGTGAACGAGCAGTACTTC.

The chain has TRBV9 and TRBJ1-1; the D is unclear. This CDR3 is 13 amino acids long. The germline CDR1 and CDR2 sequences are SGDLS and YYNGEE. V lost 0 bases to trimming and J lost 4 bases, with 7 bases between them. The CDR3 sequence: CASSVGGSTEAFF. The CDR3 DNA is TGTGCCAGCAGCGTAGGCGGCTCCACTGAAGCTTTCTTT.

This chain uses TRBV5-6 with TRBJ1-2; TRBD1 matches 7 bases. The CDR3 covers 14 residues. Germline lookup yields CDR1 SGHDT and CDR2 YYEEEE. Losses at the gene ends were 0 bases for V and 3 bases for J; bases not matched to a gene: 2. The CDR3 nucleotides read TGTGCCAGCAGCTTGGGACAGGGCGACTATGGCTACACCTTC. Its translation is CASSLGQGDYGYTF.

The chain has TRBV19 and TRBJ2-1; TRBD2 is a possible D gene (7 bases). This CDR3 has 15 residues. Trimming cost V 2 bases and J 6 bases, with 14 bases left between them. Germline CDR1 LNHDA, CDR2 SQIVND (reference sequence). CDR3 in DNA: TGTGCCAGTAGTATACGCAGGGGCGGGGGCAATGAGCAGTTCTTC. Its protein product is CASSIRRGGGNEQFF.

The chain links TRBV5-1 to TRBJ2-5; TRBD2 matches 9 bases. Germline lookup yields CDR1 SGHRS and CDR2 YFSETQ. V trimming: 0 bases; J trimming: 2 bases; junction bases outside the gene matches: 8. There are 17 residues in the CDR3. CDR3: CASSLGSAGGAQETQYF. The CDR3 DNA reads TGCGCCAGCAGCTTGGGGTCGGCGGGAGGGGCTCAAGAGACCCAGTACTTC.

The chain couples TRBV4-1 to TRBJ2-2; TRBD1 might be the D (5 bases). This CDR3 has 14 residues. Looked up from germline, CDR1 is MGHRA and CDR2 is YSYEKL. V lost 1 base, J lost 5 bases, and 8 bases lay in between. The CDR3 sequence: CASSQGTPTGELFF. The CDR3 DNA sequence: TGCGCCAGCAGCCAAGGGACACCAACCGGGGAGCTGTTTTTT.

This clone appeared a single time. This chain joins TRBV7-2 and TRBJ1-2; TRBD1 matches 7 bases. Per the germline V gene, CDR1 is SGHTA and CDR2 is FQGNSA. V shed 4 bases, J shed 4 bases, and the junction held 3 bases outside the gene matches. This CDR3 is 13 amino acids long. DNA of the CDR3: TGTGCCAGCAGCTCCCGACAGGGCTATGGCTACACCTTC. As protein: CASSSRQGYGYTF.

This chain joins TRBV30 and TRBJ1-6; 9 bases match TRBD1. Germline V gene lookup returns CDR1 GTSNPN and CDR2 SVGIG (reference sequence). The junction had 4 bases not matched to a gene; V was cut back by 0 bases and J by 10 bases. The CDR3 is 14 residues long. DNA of the CDR3: TGTGCCTGGAGTGTGGGGACAGGGAGCTCACCCCTCCACTTT. The encoded protein is CAWSVGTGSSPLHF.